This entry lists 25 T cell receptor beta chains sequenced from one sample in a study of blood T cell repertoires in COVID-19. The method was immunoSEQ multiplex PCR; TCRdb's version includes in-frame clones alone and lacks a portion of them. The sample records approximately 220,000 clones, around 92% being singletons. Sequencing was performed on PBMCs or T cells enriched from blood (not recorded which). These receptors originate from a woman aged 25 to 39 with acute COVID-19.

V gene TRBV29-1 combines with J gene TRBJ2-3; unclear D gene. V shed 7 bases and J shed 3 bases, with 5 bases lying between them. The CDR3 has 10 amino acids. Germline V CDR1 and CDR2: SQVTM, ANQGSEA. The CDR3 DNA reads as TGCAGCGCAGCAACAGATACGCAGTATTTT. This encodes CSAATDTQYF.

The chain combines TRBV4-1 with TRBJ1-5, with D unresolved. V was clipped by 0 bases and J by 2 bases, with 11 bases between them. The CDR3 extends over 16 amino acids. Germline loops: CDR1 MGHRA, CDR2 YSYEKL. CDR3 in DNA: TGCGCCAGCAGCCAAGATCCAGGCCAGGGCAATCAGCCCCAGCATTTT. Encoded protein: CASSQDPGQGNQPQHF.

The CDR3 DNA reads TGTGCCAGCAGCTTAGCGAGGGACAGGTTGGACGAGCAGTACTTC. Translation: CASSLARDRLDEQYF. The genes are TRBV7-9 and TRBJ2-7, with TRBD1 matching 8 bases. The germline V gene has CDR1 SEHNR and CDR2 FQNEAQ (reference sequence). After removal of 0 bases from V and 5 bases from J, the junction contained 6 bases not matched to a gene. The CDR3 consists of 15 residues.

This chain uses TRBV30 with TRBJ2-1; 8 bases line up with TRBD2. CDR1 and CDR2 from the germline V gene are GTSNPN and SVGIG (reference sequence). The V segment lost 0 bases and the J segment 8 bases; nucleotides outside the gene matches: 6. The CDR3 is 14 amino acids. The CDR3 nucleotides read TGTGCCTGGAGTGTACTTGGACTAGCTGATGAGCAGTTCTTC. Its protein is CAWSVLGLADEQFF. The complete variable domain, with remaining parts taken from reference TRBV30 and TRBJ2-1, reads SQTIHQWPATLVQPVGSPLSLECTVEGTSNPNLYWYRQAAGRGLQLLFYSVGIGQISSEVPQNLSASRPQDRQFILSSKKLLLSDSGFYLCAWSVLGLADEQFFGPGTRLTVL.

The chain is built from TRBV27 and TRBJ1-5; D not resolved. This CDR3 has 14 amino acids. The germline V and J ends were trimmed by 3 bases and 0 bases, with 6 bases remaining between them. CDR1 is MNHEY and CDR2 is SMNVEV in the germline V gene (reference sequence). The CDR3 spells CASSFGVSNQPQHF. The CDR3 DNA is TGTGCCAGCAGTTTTGGAGTTAGCAATCAGCCCCAGCATTTT.

The chain combines TRBV5-1 with TRBJ1-2, with TRBD1 matching over 7 bases. J was trimmed by 5 bases and V by 3 bases; bases with no gene match: 7. This CDR3 has 14 residues. Germline V lookup: CDR1 SGHRS, CDR2 YFSETQ. Here the CDR3 reads CASSWTDRDYGYTF. The CDR3 region has the DNA TGCGCCAGCAGCTGGACTGACAGGGATTATGGCTACACCTTC.

The rearrangement links TRBV13 to TRBJ1-2; TRBD1 is a possible D gene (6 bases). The CDR3 has 14 residues. V was trimmed by 5 bases and J by 3 bases, leaving 13 bases between them. In germline, CDR1 is PRHDT, CDR2 FYEKMQ (reference sequence). The DNA of the CDR3 is TGTGCCAGCAGCCGAGGGGGGGAGGACTATGGCTACACCTTC. Translating gives CASSRGGEDYGYTF.

The J gene is TRBJ2-2, the V gene TRBV5-4; no clear D. There are 12 residues in the CDR3. The germline gives CDR1 SGHNT, CDR2 YYREEE (reference sequence). V was cut by 4 bases and J by 5 bases, with 6 bases left in between. The DNA for the CDR3 is TGTGCCAGCAGCCCGAGTACCGGGGAGCTGTTTTTT. Protein sequence: CASSPSTGELFF.

This chain connects TRBV21-1 to TRBJ1-2; the table's D call, TRBD1, has no DNA check behind it. TRBV21-1 is termed a pseudogene. CDR3 size: 17 residues. DNA for the CDR3: TGTGCCAGCAGCAGGGGACAGGGGCCCTTTACGATCTATGGCTACACCTTC. Translating gives CASSRGQGPFTIYGYTF.

V gene TRBV4-3 combines with J gene TRBJ1-6; D remains unclear. CDR3 length: 14 amino acids. Germline loops: CDR1 LGHNA, CDR2 YSLEER. V was shortened by 2 bases and J by 4 bases, with 6 bases between the two germline ends. CDR3 nucleotides: TGCGCCAGCAGCCAAAGCTGGTATAATTCACCCCTCCACTTT. As protein: CASSQSWYNSPLHF.

The V and J genes are TRBV11-2 and TRBJ1-5; 10 bases fit TRBD1. Germline-derived CDR1 and CDR2 are SGHAT and FQNNGV. CDR3 length: 15 residues. V dropped 4 bases and J dropped 3; count of bases not matched to a gene: 3. The CDR3 region is CASSWGQGINQPQHF. The CDR3 bases are TGTGCCAGCAGCTGGGGACAGGGGATCAATCAGCCCCAGCATTTT.

The gene calls are TRBV30 and TRBJ1-6; unclear D gene. CDR3 length: 17 residues. The germline V and J ends were trimmed by 0 bases and 2 bases, with 14 bases remaining between them. CDR1 and CDR2 from the germline V gene are GTSNPN and SVGIG (reference sequence). The CDR3 region is CAWSVRSLSTYNSPLHF. For the CDR3, the DNA is TGTGCCTGGAGTGTACGAAGCCTATCCACCTATAATTCACCCCTCCACTTT.

The rearrangement uses TRBV2 and TRBJ1-2; perhaps TRBD1 as D (5 bases). Between the trimmed V and J ends, which lost 8 bases and 4 bases, there was a span of 8 bases. From germline, CDR1 is SNHLY and CDR2 FYNNEI. CDR3 length: 11 residues. The CDR3 region is CASFGGYGYTF. The CDR3 DNA follows: TGTGCCAGCTTCGGGGGCTATGGCTACACCTTC.

The gene calls are TRBV6-5 and TRBJ2-7, with 11 bases matching TRBD1. Germline CDR1 is MNHEY and CDR2 is SVGAGI. The CDR3 totals 13 residues. V shed 9 bases and J 4 bases; nucleotides not matched to a gene: 5. CDR3 in DNA: TGTGCCAGTGGGACAGGGGGGGTTTACGAGCAGTACTTC. Translation gives CASGTGGVYEQYF.

The rearrangement joins TRBV4-1 to TRBJ1-1; 8 nucleotides agree with TRBD1. J was trimmed by 7 bases and V by 3 bases; bases with no gene match: 13. Germline V gene sequence: CDR1 MGHRA, CDR2 YSYEKL. There are 16 residues in the CDR3. In nucleotides, the CDR3 is TGCGCCAGCAGCCAGATTCCGACAGGGGCCGGAGATGAAGCTTTCTTT. This translates into CASSQIPTGAGDEAFF.

The chain carries TRBV7-6 and TRBJ2-7; 9 bases fit TRBD2. Germline lookup yields CDR1 SGHVS and CDR2 FNYEAQ. CDR3 length: 14 amino acids. The V gene end was trimmed by 5 bases and the J gene end by 4 bases; junction bases not matched to a gene: 6. CDR3 sequence (DNA): TGTGCCAGCAGCCACCCGGGACTAGCATACGAGCAGTACTTC. Its protein product is CASSHPGLAYEQYF.

The chain has TRBV28 and TRBJ1-4; weak D call: TRBD1 (5 bases). Per the germline V gene, CDR1 is MDHEN and CDR2 is SYDVKM. This CDR3 is 15 amino acids long. Trimming shortened V by 2 bases and J by 5 bases, and 12 bases separated the two germline ends. The CDR3: CASSLENGGNEKLFF. In DNA, the CDR3 is TGTGCCAGCAGTTTAGAGAATGGGGGGAATGAAAAACTGTTTTTT.

This chain connects TRBV4-2 to TRBJ2-1, with 8 bases aligning to TRBD2. Germline CDR1 LGHNA, CDR2 YNFKEQ. V shed 1 base and J 3 bases; nucleotides not matched to a gene: 5. The CDR3 has 16 residues. Here the CDR3 reads CASSQVSGGGYNEQFF. The DNA of the CDR3 is TGTGCCAGCAGCCAAGTGAGCGGGGGAGGCTACAATGAGCAGTTCTTC.

The V call is TRBV2, the J call TRBJ1-1, with 7 nucleotides matching TRBD1. The germline gives CDR1 SNHLY, CDR2 FYNNEI. There are 14 residues in the CDR3. The V and J ends lost 8 bases and 1 base, in that order; junction bases with no gene match: 7. The CDR3 reads CASARQGANTEAFF. The CDR3 nucleotides are TGTGCCAGCGCTAGACAGGGAGCGAACACTGAAGCTTTCTTT.

The chain is built from TRBV7-2 and TRBJ2-1; TRBD1 matches 7 bases. The CDR3 covers 16 residues. Germline V lookup: CDR1 SGHTA, CDR2 FQGNSA. Unmatched junction bases numbered 12, after V lost 3 bases and J lost 7 bases. Here the CDR3 DNA reads TGTGCCAGCAGCTTCCCTCAATTGGGACAGCATAATGAGCAGTTCTTC. It encodes CASSFPQLGQHNEQFF.

The chain combines TRBV11-2 with TRBJ2-7; D is possibly TRBD1 (5 bases). V was cut by 3 bases and J by 6 bases, with 18 bases left in between. CDR1 is SGHAT and CDR2 is FQNNGV in the germline V gene. The CDR3 has 15 residues. The DNA of the CDR3 is TGTGCCAGCAGCTTTCCCCAGGGATCCACGATCGAGCAGTACTTC. This sequence encodes CASSFPQGSTIEQYF.

The chain joins TRBV10-1 to TRBJ2-1; possibly TRBD1 for D (7 bases). This CDR3 comprises 14 residues. The V end was cut by 4 bases, the J end by 2 bases, with 9 bases between. Germline V lookup: CDR1 WNHNN, CDR2 SYGVQD (reference sequence). This CDR3 is CASSVRGAYNEQFF. CDR3 nucleotides: TGCGCCAGCAGTGTCAGGGGGGCCTACAATGAGCAGTTCTTC.

This clone was found once. This same CDR3 is encoded by further DNA sequences in the sample. The CDR3, as DNA: TGTGCCAGCAGCTTGGGTCTAGGCGAGCAGTACTTC. It yields the protein CASSLGLGEQYF. The chain uses TRBV7-9 and TRBJ2-7; D not resolved. The CDR3 runs to 12 residues. Germline CDR1 is SEHNR and CDR2 is FQNEAQ (reference sequence). V was pared by 3 bases and J by 6 bases, with 9 bases between. Variable domain in full (rest from reference TRBV7-9 and TRBJ2-7): DTGVSQNPRHKITKRGQNVTFRCDPISEHNRLYWYRQTLGQGPEFLTYFQNEAQLEKSRLLSDRFSAERPKGSFSTLEIQRTEQGDSAMYLCASSLGLGEQYFGPGTRLTVT.

As DNA, the CDR3 is TGTGCCAGTAGTATAGAGGGGACTAGCGGGAGGGATGAGCAGTTCTTC. This encodes CASSIEGTSGRDEQFF. The chain employs TRBV19 and TRBJ2-1; 16 positions agree with TRBD2. CDR1 LNHDA and CDR2 SQIVND come from the germline V gene (reference sequence). After removal of 0 bases from V and 8 bases from J, the junction contained 1 base not matched to a gene. There are 16 residues in the CDR3. The variable domain in full, completed from reference TRBV19 and TRBJ2-1, reads DGGITQSPKYLFRKEGQNVTLSCEQNLNHDAMYWYRQDPGQGLRLIYYSQIVNDFQKGDIAEGYSVSREKKESFPLTVTSAQKNPTAFYLCASSIEGTSGRDEQFFGPGTRLTVL.

The chain has TRBV25-1 and TRBJ2-2; D remains ambiguous. This CDR3 contains 15 residues. CDR1 is MGHDK and CDR2 is SYGVNS in the germline V gene. V was cut by 3 bases and J by 1 base, with 9 bases left in between. The DNA for the CDR3 is TGTGCCAGCAGTGATAGACACCAGAACACCGGGGAGCTGTTTTTT. Translation gives CASSDRHQNTGELFF.